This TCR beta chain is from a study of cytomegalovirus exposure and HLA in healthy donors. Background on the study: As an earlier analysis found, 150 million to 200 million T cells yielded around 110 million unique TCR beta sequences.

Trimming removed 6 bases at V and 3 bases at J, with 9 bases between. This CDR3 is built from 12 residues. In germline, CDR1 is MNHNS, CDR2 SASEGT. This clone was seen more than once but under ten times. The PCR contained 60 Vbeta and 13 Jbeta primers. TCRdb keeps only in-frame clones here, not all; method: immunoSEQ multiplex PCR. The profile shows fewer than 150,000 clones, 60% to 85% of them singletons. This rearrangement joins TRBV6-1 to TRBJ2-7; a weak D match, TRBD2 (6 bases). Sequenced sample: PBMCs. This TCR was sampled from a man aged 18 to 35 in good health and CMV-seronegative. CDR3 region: CASSGDFYEQYF. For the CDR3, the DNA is TGTGCCAGCAGCGGGGACTTCTACGAGCAGTACTTC.